This T cell receptor (beta chain) derives from a study of human T cells and chemical hapten exposure. CDR1 and CDR2 from the germline V gene are DFQATT and SNEGSKA (reference sequence). CDR3 size: 15 residues. V trimming: 3 bases; J trimming: 6 bases; junction bases outside the gene matches: 8. The time point was: patch test 1, 2 weeks after DPC sensitization. Documented treatment: therapeutic diphenylcyclopropenone sensitization with weekly scalp DPC. TCRdb passed the RACE reads through MiXCR, listing each CDR3 protein once. The sample includes 380,000 or so distinct CDR3 sequences, approximately 4.4% of them seen just once. This clonotype was seen ten or more times.

The sequences come from whole blood, collected in connection with sensitization to the hapten diphenylcyclopropenone (DPC). This TCR came from a woman aged 45-59 years with alopecia areata. Some clones in this sample may be carry-over from other donors' samples. V is TRBV20-1 and J is TRBJ2-4; 10 nucleotides line up with TRBD2. The DNA for the CDR3 is TGCAGTGCTAGTCGGGGAAGCGGGAGGGGAAACATTCAGTACTTC. This sequence encodes CSASRGSGRGNIQYF.